These 30 T cell receptor beta chains were all obtained from the same sample, sequenced in a study of Graves' ophthalmopathy and Graves' hyperthyroidism. Amplifying from RNA transcripts, the study obtained TCR beta CDR3 regions. HTBI primers served in a first-round RT-PCR, which a second-round multiplex PCR followed. TCRdb re-derived calls from the multiplex PCR reads in MiXCR, one entry per CDR3 protein. The sample contains 620,000 or so distinct CDR3 sequences, around a fifth of which appear only once. What was sequenced was peripheral blood. The receptors derive from a woman aged 18-29 years with stable Graves' hyperthyroidism. Some clones in this sample may be carry-over from other donors' samples.

This clonotype was seen many times. The chain carries TRBV3-1 and TRBJ2-5, with 7 bases aligning to TRBD1. This CDR3 contains 12 residues. J was trimmed by 7 bases and V by 1 base; bases with no gene match: 0. The germline gives CDR1 LGHDT, CDR2 YNNKEL (reference sequence). CDR3: CASSQGTGTQYF. The CDR3 DNA reads as TGTGCCAGCAGCCAAGGGACAGGGACCCAGTACTTC.

This clonotype was counted at least ten times. J is TRBJ2-7 and V is TRBV3-1; TRBD2 might be the D (5 bases). Germline CDR1 reads LGHDT; CDR2 reads YNNKEL (reference sequence). The V end was cut by 4 bases, the J end by 6 bases, with 16 bases between. The CDR3 runs to 14 residues. The CDR3 reads CASSPATTGFEQYF. The CDR3 bases are TGTGCCAGCAGCCCCGCCACGACGGGGTTCGAGCAGTACTTC.

The chain has TRBV6-1 and TRBJ2-7; D may match TRBD1 or TRBD2 (5 bases each). This CDR3 is 14 amino acids long. Trimming left V 7 bases short and J 6 bases short, with 19 bases between. The V gene's germline CDR1 is MNHNS and CDR2 SASEGT. This chain's CDR3 is CASTRPGTGFEQYF. CDR3 nucleotide sequence: TGTGCCAGCACGAGGCCAGGGACCGGATTCGAGCAGTACTTC.

The sample holds many counts of this clonotype. The chain employs TRBV12-3 or TRBV12-4 and TRBJ1-1, with D hard to call. The V and J ends lost 6 bases and 3 bases respectively, with 8 bases between them. CDR3 size: 12 residues. CDR3 in DNA: TGTGCCAGCAGCCGGAGATACACTGAAGCTTTCTTT. Protein product: CASSRRYTEAFF.

The genes are TRBV28 and TRBJ2-6; D remains unclear. From germline, CDR1 is MDHEN and CDR2 SYDVKM. The CDR3 contains 14 residues. Trimming shortened V by 7 bases and J by 0 bases, and 7 bases separated the two germline ends. CDR3 bases: TGTGCCAGCAATGAGGTCTCTGGGGCCAACGTCCTGACTTTC. Translation gives CASNEVSGANVLTF.

This clonotype showed up just once. V and J are TRBV6-2 or TRBV6-3 and TRBJ1-2; no definite D call. From germline, CDR1 is MNHEY and CDR2 SVGEGT. The V end was cut by 6 bases, the J end by 2 bases, with 13 bases between. CDR3 size: 14 residues. This CDR3 reads CASSPLITNYGYTF. CDR3 sequence (DNA): TGTGCCAGCAGCCCACTGATTACCAACTATGGCTACACCTTC.

This clonotype was found many times. The V call is TRBV19, the J call TRBJ1-2; tentative D call: TRBD1 (6 bases). Germline loops: CDR1 LNHDA, CDR2 SQIVND (reference sequence). The ends were cut back, 8 bases at V and 1 base at J, with 11 bases in the middle. The length of the CDR3 is 13 residues. The CDR3 DNA sequence: TGTGCCAGTCAGGGGCCAGGTAACTATGGCTACACCTTC. This gives the protein CASQGPGNYGYTF.

V is TRBV30 and J is TRBJ2-7; D not resolved. The CDR3 length is 16 residues. The V gene lost 0 bases and the J gene lost 2 bases, with 17 bases spanning the gap. Germline V lookup: CDR1 GTSNPN, CDR2 SVGIG (reference sequence). CDR3 in DNA: TGTGCCTGGAGTGTACTGTTTGCGACGACGGCCTACGAGCAGTACTTC. Translation: CAWSVLFATTAYEQYF.

The rearrangement links TRBV19 to TRBJ2-7; D possibly corresponds to TRBD1 (6 bases). CDR1 and CDR2 (germline): LNHDA, SQIVND (reference sequence). Between the trimmed V and J ends, which lost 1 base and 4 bases, there was a span of 8 bases. The CDR3 extends over 13 amino acids. This CDR3 is CASSIATGYEQYF. The CDR3 nucleotides are TGTGCCAGTAGTATAGCGACAGGATACGAGCAGTACTTC.

The J gene is TRBJ2-7, the V gene TRBV7-2, with 8 positions matching TRBD1. Germline lookup yields CDR1 SGHTA and CDR2 FQGNSA. CDR3 length: 15 residues. V lost 5 bases, J lost 2 bases, and 8 bases stayed unmatched. The CDR3 DNA is TGTGCCAGCAGCCTCAGGACAGGGCGAACCTACGAGCAGTACTTC. Translating gives CASSLRTGRTYEQYF.

This clonotype was observed a handful of times. A clone one base away is much larger, so this may be a read error. The J gene is TRBJ2-4, the V gene TRBV29-1, with a possible D match to TRBD2 (5 bases). CDR3 length equals 14 residues. From germline, CDR1 is SQVTM and CDR2 ANQGSEA. CDR3 in amino acids: CSVELRLAKNVQYF. The CDR3 region has the DNA TGCAGCGTTGAACTAAGGCTAGCCAAAAACGTTCAGTACTTC.

This chain links TRBV6-2 or TRBV6-3 with TRBJ1-1; D remains unclear. This CDR3 comprises 13 residues. Germline values: CDR1 MNHEY, CDR2 SVGEGT. V lost 6 bases, J lost 4 bases, and 12 bases lay in between. CDR3 nucleotides: TGTGCCAGCAGGACGCGGAGGATCACTGAAGCTTTCTTT. Its protein product is CASRTRRITEAFF.

This clonotype was counted ten times or more. The J gene is TRBJ1-5, the V gene TRBV29-1; D is unresolved. CDR3 length: 13 amino acids. Trimming took 7 bases from V and 3 from J, leaving 13 bases between them. Germline CDR1 SQVTM, CDR2 ANQGSEA. The CDR3 DNA reads as TGCAGCGCCTCGGACTCCGACAATCAGCCCCAGCATTTT. It yields the protein CSASDSDNQPQHF.

This chain uses TRBV2 with TRBJ1-2; D is unresolved. The germline CDR1 and CDR2 sequences are SNHLY and FYNNEI. Trimming shortened V by 3 bases and J by 4 bases, and 6 bases separated the two germline ends. This CDR3 spans 12 amino acids. The CDR3 is CASSETSYGYTF. The CDR3 DNA sequence: TGTGCCAGCAGTGAGACCAGCTATGGCTACACCTTC. The full variable domain, rest sourced from reference TRBV2 and TRBJ1-2, is EPEVTQTPSHQVTQMGQEVILRCVPISNHLYFYWYRQILGQKVEFLVSFYNNEISEKSEIFDDQFSVERPDGSNFTLKIRSTKLEDSAMYFCASSETSYGYTFGSGTRLTVV.

There are many counts of this clonotype. The chain uses TRBV19 and TRBJ1-2, with TRBD1 as a possible D gene (5 bases). This CDR3 is built from 12 residues. V lost 5 bases, J lost 7 bases, and 11 bases lay in between. Germline V gives CDR1 LNHDA, CDR2 SQIVND (reference sequence). CDR3 DNA sequence: TGTGCCAGTAGTCAAAGGGACGGTGGCTACACCTTC. Translation gives CASSQRDGGYTF.

The table lists this clonotype with a few counts. The V and J genes are TRBV27 and TRBJ2-2; 9 bases line up with TRBD2. CDR1 and CDR2 from the germline V gene are MNHEY and SMNVEV (reference sequence). Trimming removed 4 bases from V and 6 bases from J; junction bases left unmatched: 18. There are 19 residues in the CDR3. CDR3 sequence (DNA): TGTGCCAGCAGTTCCCGACTAGCGGTCCCGCGGGGACGGTCCGGGGAGCTGTTTTTT. Translated, it gives CASSSRLAVPRGRSGELFF.

This clonotype was recorded at least ten times. The gene calls are TRBV29-1 and TRBJ2-7; tentative D call: TRBD2 (5 bases). CDR1 and CDR2 from the germline V gene are SQVTM and ANQGSEA. The ends were cut back, 6 bases at V and 1 base at J, with 10 bases in the middle. The CDR3 runs 12 residues. The DNA of the CDR3 is TGCAGCGTACTACGGGGATCCTACGAGCAGTACTTC. It codes for CSVLRGSYEQYF.

This clonotype was seen many times. The rearrangement links TRBV25-1 to TRBJ1-1; D may be TRBD1 (5 bases). The V gene's germline CDR1 is MGHDK and CDR2 SYGVNS. The CDR3 consists of 15 residues. The V end was cut by 7 bases, the J end by 5 bases, with 20 bases between. The CDR3 loop reads CASTPSRGGGTEAFF. As DNA, the CDR3 is TGTGCCAGCACCCCTTCACGGGGGGGAGGAACTGAAGCTTTCTTT. The full variable domain, with the rest looked up from reference TRBV25-1 and TRBJ1-1, is EADIYQTPRYLVIGTGKKITLECSQTMGHDKMYWYQQDPGMELHLIHYSYGVNSTEKGDLSSESTVSRIRTEHFPLTLESARPSHTSQYLCASTPSRGGGTEAFFGQGTRLTVV.

This clonotype was seen only a few times. The chain is built from TRBV19 and TRBJ1-1, with unresolved D. The V and J ends lost 4 bases and 0 bases respectively, with 9 bases between them. The CDR3 has 14 amino acids. Germline loops: CDR1 LNHDA, CDR2 SQIVND (reference sequence). The DNA for the CDR3 is TGTGCCAGTAGTAAGGGCGGAATGAACACTGAAGCTTTCTTT. This encodes CASSKGGMNTEAFF.

A few counts support this clonotype. The rearrangement joins TRBV20-1 to TRBJ2-5; 12 positions agree with TRBD2. Germline-derived CDR1 and CDR2 are DFQATT and SNEGSKA (reference sequence). The CDR3 has 16 residues. V lost 4 bases, J lost 10 bases, and 16 bases stayed unmatched. CDR3 region: CSATRLGLAGTRDQYF. CDR3 nucleotide sequence: TGCAGTGCTACACGCCTTGGACTAGCGGGGACTAGGGACCAGTACTTC.

This clonotype has more than one count but fewer than ten. This chain connects TRBV18 to TRBJ2-2, with D hard to call. CDR1 is KGHSH, CDR2 LQKENI, per germline. V was cut by 0 bases and J by 0 bases, with 11 bases left in between. The CDR3 spans 17 residues. The CDR3 here is CASSPPRNGPNTGELFF. The CDR3 DNA reads TGTGCCAGCTCACCACCGAGGAACGGGCCGAACACCGGGGAGCTGTTTTTT.

The J gene is TRBJ1-3, the V gene TRBV27; D might be TRBD1 (6 bases). The CDR3 covers 20 residues. Trimming took off 4 bases at V and 0 bases at J, with 25 bases between the two ends. Germline V lookup: CDR1 MNHEY, CDR2 SMNVEV (reference sequence). The CDR3 nucleotides are TGTGCCAGCAGTTCCAGTCCCTACCCGACAGGACTATACTCTGGAAACACCATATATTTT. It encodes CASSSSPYPTGLYSGNTIYF.

V usage is TRBV11-2 and J usage is TRBJ2-7, with D possibly TRBD1 on 5 matching bases. Germline-derived CDR1 and CDR2 are SGHAT and FQNNGV. There are 16 residues in the CDR3. The V gene lost 5 bases and the J gene lost 0 bases, with 17 bases spanning the gap. CDR3 coding DNA: TGTGCCAGCAGCACCCCCGGTTGGACACCCTCCTACGAGCAGTACTTC. Translation gives CASSTPGWTPSYEQYF.

The chain links TRBV15 to TRBJ1-2; 10 bases agree with TRBD1. J gave up 8 bases and V 1 base, and 4 bases lay outside the gene matches. Per germline, CDR1 LNHNV and CDR2 YYDKDF (reference sequence). The CDR3 has 14 amino acids. This CDR3 is CATSRVGTGVGYTF. CDR3 coding DNA: TGTGCCACCAGCAGAGTCGGGACAGGGGTAGGCTACACCTTC.

In this sample, this clonotype turned up many times. The chain couples TRBV30 to TRBJ2-7; no clear D gene. In germline, CDR1 is GTSNPN, CDR2 SVGIG (reference sequence). V shed 0 bases and J shed 2 bases, with 11 bases lying between them. There are 14 residues in the CDR3. Here the CDR3 DNA reads TGTGCCTGGAGTGTGATCAGGCAAACCTACGAGCAGTACTTC. Translation: CAWSVIRQTYEQYF.

As to this clonotype: A single base separates this from a much larger clone, so it may be a read error. Without the conserved terminal phenylalanine or tryptophan, this CDR3 likely stems from a read error. The chain combines TRBV12-3 or TRBV12-4 with TRBJ2-7; TRBD1 matches at 7 bases. J lost 4 bases, V lost 6 bases, and 12 bases had no gene match. This CDR3 contains 15 residues. The CDR3 region is CASSEKEGAPYEQYY. Here the CDR3 DNA reads TGTGCCAGCAGCGAGAAAGAGGGGGCGCCTTACGAGCAGTACTAC.

The V and J genes are TRBV12-3 or TRBV12-4 and TRBJ1-1; TRBD1 might be the D (5 bases). V shed 2 bases and J shed 5 bases, with 9 bases lying between them. The CDR3 runs 13 residues. CDR3 protein: CASSLNRRTEAFF. In nucleotides, the CDR3 is TGTGCCAGCAGTTTAAACAGGAGGACTGAAGCTTTCTTT.

This clonotype was counted a few times. This chain connects TRBV5-4 to TRBJ1-2; D gene uncertain. CDR3 length: 12 residues. V shed 0 bases and J shed 4 bases, with 4 bases lying between them. Per germline, CDR1 SGHNT and CDR2 YYREEE (reference sequence). CDR3 sequence: CASSLALYGYTF. The DNA for the CDR3 is TGTGCCAGCAGCTTGGCGCTCTATGGCTACACCTTC.

J is TRBJ1-5 and V is TRBV12-3 or TRBV12-4; TRBD1 matches 8 bases. The CDR3 has 16 residues. Germline trimming cut 3 bases from V and 7 bases from J; bases unmatched to any gene: 11. The CDR3: CASSFVAGGFGQPQHF. The CDR3 bases are TGTGCCAGCAGTTTTGTGGCAGGGGGCTTCGGCCAGCCCCAGCATTTT.

This clonotype was observed at least ten times. The genes are TRBV5-6 and TRBJ1-5; a possible D gene is TRBD1 (6 bases). The CDR3 contains 14 residues. The V gene's germline CDR1 is SGHDT and CDR2 YYEEEE. With 4 bases removed from V and 5 bases from J, the gap between germline ends came to 13 bases. The CDR3 nucleotides are TGTGCCAGCAGCCTTCTACAGGGTGATCAGCCCCAGCATTTT. Its protein product is CASSLLQGDQPQHF. Full variable domain (remainder filled in from reference TRBV5-6 and TRBJ1-5): DAGVTQSPTHLIKTRGQQVTLRCSPKSGHDTVSWYQQALGQGPQFIFQYYEEEERQRGNFPDRFSGHQFPNYSSELNVNALLLGDSALYLCASSLLQGDQPQHFGDGTRLSIL.